This T cell receptor beta chain was sequenced for a study of T cells expressing NK-cell markers. Turning to the study itself: Within the sequenced cohort of eight donors, seven exhibited HCMV seropositivity and one was seronegative.

As the method of synthesis, 5'RACE template switching with UMIs yielded TCR beta cDNA. From the 5' RACE reads, TCRdb lists one entry per CDR3 protein and no DNA. This listing includes 300,000 to 500,000 distinct CDR3 sequences. This CDR3 has 16 amino acids. Germline CDR1 and CDR2: SGHRS and YFSETQ. Notes on the study in general: In more than 5 donors, dominant CD3+CD56+NKG2C+ clonotypes ranked among the top 10 CD8+ clonotypes.

As concerns this clonotype: What it recognizes is unknown.

This TCR was sampled from a woman aged 45-65 years in good health. The genes are TRBV5-1 and TRBJ2-1; TCRdb gives TRBD1 as the D gene, but with no DNA this cannot be confirmed. The sequenced sample consisted of blood T cells: a sorted CD56 or NKG2C T cell subset, CD4+ or CD8+ T cells, or bulk PBMC T cells (not recorded which). The CDR3 protein is CASSIRQVGSYNEQFF. Full variable domain (remainder filled in from reference TRBV5-1 and TRBJ2-1): KAGVTQTPRYLIKTRGQQVTLSCSPISGHRSVSWYQQTPGQGLQFLFEYFSETQRNKGNFPGRFSGRQFSNSRSEMNVSTLELGDSALYLCASSIRQVGSYNEQFFGPGTRLTVL.